This T cell receptor (beta chain) was retrieved from a study of PD-L1 blockade in urothelial cancer. Repertoires were generated with immunoSEQ multiplex PCR, while TCRdb's copy carries only in-frame clones and drops some. Counted here are over 15,000 clones, approximately 90% occurring once; the ten biggest clones make up under 7%. The CDR3 sequence is 13 residues long. Germline lookup yields CDR1 SGHRS and CDR2 YFSETQ. V lost 5 bases and J 5 bases, leaving 14 bases between the germline ends. The input for sequencing was PBMCs, taken around atezolizumab (anti-PD-L1) treatment. V and J are TRBV5-1 and TRBJ2-7, with D maybe TRBD2 (5 bases). The receptor was isolated from a man aged 50 or older with urothelial cancer. As DNA, the CDR3 is TGCGCCAGCAGACTCGGATCGGAGGACGAGCAGTACTTC. It specifies CASRLGSEDEQYF.